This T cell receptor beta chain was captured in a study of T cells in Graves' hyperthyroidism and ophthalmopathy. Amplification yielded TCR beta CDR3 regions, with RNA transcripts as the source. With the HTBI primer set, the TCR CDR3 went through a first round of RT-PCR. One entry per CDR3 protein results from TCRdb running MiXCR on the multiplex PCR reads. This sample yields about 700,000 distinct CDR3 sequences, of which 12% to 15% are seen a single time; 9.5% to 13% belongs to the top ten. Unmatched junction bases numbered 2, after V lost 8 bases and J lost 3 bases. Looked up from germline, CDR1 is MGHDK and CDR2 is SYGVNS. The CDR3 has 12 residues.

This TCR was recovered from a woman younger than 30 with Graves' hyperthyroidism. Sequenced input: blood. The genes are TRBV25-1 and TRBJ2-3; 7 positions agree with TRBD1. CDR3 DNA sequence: TGTGCCAGCCACAGGGGTACAGATACGCAGTATTTT. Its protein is CASHRGTDTQYF.